This T cell receptor beta chain was captured in a study of T cells after yellow fever vaccination (dated by TCRdb to the late 2010s). With respect to the entire study: The SMART-Seq v4 Ultra Low Input RNA kit was used to prepare libraries from fractions with low cell numbers. The cohort comprised two healthy male donors, one aged 18 to 29 and one aged 30 to 40 years. Blood was collected at multiple timepoints before and after primary and secondary immunization, and bulk PBMC replicates and cell subsets were isolated. To follow T-cell clones before and after primary and booster YFV17D yellow fever vaccination, bulk TCR alpha and beta repertoires were sequenced over time.

TCR cDNA was made using 5'RACE template switching, a step that added a universal primer site and unique molecular identifiers. Priming of cDNA synthesis was performed from both the TCR alpha and TCR beta constant segments. Library amplification involved two PCR steps, and the second step added sample barcodes and sequencing adapters. Sequencing of libraries was performed on Illumina HiSeq 2500 (2x100 bp) or NovaSeq (2x150 bp). As for how the authors treated the data: MIGEC handled demultiplexing of reads and collapsing into UMI consensus sequences, while MiXCR performed V(D)J alignment. Using edgeR on replicate PBMC samples, clonotypes were called vaccine-responding if FDR was below 0.01 and the log2 fold change was above 5 up to day 15. Each bulk clonotype received a CD4 or CD8 identity based on whether the sequenced CD4 or CD8 repertoire contained that clonotype at higher abundance. TCRdb itself trimmed the public reads at Q25 with fastp, ran MiXCR and retained productive beta chains. Each CDR3 protein gets just one entry, which takes the most common genes and DNA from the rows behind it. The V and J calls and clone size are TCRdb's, not the authors'. This sample is represented by 600,000 to 750,000 distinct CDR3 sequences; 12% of them were singletons. Together, the top ten hold about 15% of the sample.

Beyond this particular receptor, the publication reports: The secondary T-cell response was weaker than the primary response but faster, peaking on day 5 instead of day 15. Computational filtering was needed because FACS-sorted repertoires could contain abundant contaminating clonotypes from the bulk population. A small share of clonotypes occurred in both CD4 and CD8 compartments, likely arising from convergent recombination. Only a couple of donors were included in the study, so the extent to which the findings can be generalized is limited. After the booster, most of the clones that had expanded following primary vaccination were detected again (roughly 97% of CD4 and around nine tenths of CD8), which suggests that memory was broadly maintained.

Read against the paper, the sample's treatment or condition label means: live attenuated yellow fever vaccine strain. At every blood-draw timepoint, two biological replicates of bulk PBMCs were collected. A standard Ficoll-Paque protocol was used to isolate PBMCs from peripheral blood. TriZol was used to extract RNA from bulk PBMCs, CD4 and CD8 fractions, and dextramer-positive and dextramer-negative fractions. This clonotype showed up just a few times. Its antigen remains undetermined. One base away there is no much larger clone; base qualities are not given. CDR1 and CDR2, looked up from the germline V gene (reference sequence), are DFQATT and SNEGSKA. Trimming removed 0 bases from V and 0 bases from J, leaving 12 bases between the germline ends. The cysteine opens and the phenylalanine closes a CDR3 of 15 amino acids. The sequence is cut down to CDR3 DNA, 45 bases in frame from base 1.

The specimen comprised PBMCs, sampled on the day of the yellow fever booster vaccination. The chain is encoded by TRBV20-1 joined to TRBJ2-7, with an unclear D gene assignment. This receptor was identified in a young man who received the YFV17D yellow fever vaccine. The CDR3 region reads CSARERLGSSYEQYF. The DNA is as follows: TGCAGTGCTAGAGAACGGCTGGGCAGCTCCTACGAGCAGTACTTC.